This T cell receptor (beta chain) is from a study of OX40 agonist ivuxolimab in advanced cancers. Overall study context: Ivuxolimab, an agonistic anti-OX40 (CD134) antibody, was given to patients.

TCRdb keeps only in-frame clones here, not all; method: immunoSEQ multiplex PCR. There are roughly 75,000 clones in the sample; 86% occur only once, and under 3.5% lies in the top ten. In regard to this clone: Antigen: not known.

The CDR3 totals 15 residues. Germline V CDR1 and CDR2: SGHTA, FQGNSA. V lost 4 bases, J lost 0 bases, and 5 bases stayed unmatched. Regarding the study as a whole: Compared with CD4+, CD8+ T cells on average had more expanded clones. Clonal expansion was seen in CD4+ and CD8+ blood T cells by week 6 at 0.1 to 3.0 mg/kg.

The clonotype originates from an adult with an advanced solid tumor such as melanoma, head and neck, liver or kidney cancer. The starting material was CD4+ or CD8+ T cells sorted from blood, obtained in a trial of the OX40 agonist ivuxolimab. J is TRBJ2-7 and V is TRBV7-2, with 8 bases identical to TRBD1. This CDR3 is CASSSRQGLSYEQYF. The CDR3 DNA is TGTGCCAGCAGCTCCCGACAGGGGCTCTCCTACGAGCAGTACTTC.